What follows describes a single T cell receptor beta chain. Mismatch with germline at one junction end may stem from a read error. The sample is drawn from a study of blood T cells in healthy people across ages. This CDR3 comprises 14 residues. CDR1 and CDR2 (germline): SGDLS, YYNGEE. Alongside a J-beta primer mix, a sample-barcoded 5' primer served in a second PCR lasting roughly 7 to 11 cycles. TCRdb redid the calling of the 5' RACE reads with MiXCR, one entry per CDR3 protein. The table records more than 800,000 distinct CDR3 sequences, 25% to 35% of them present only once. The TCR sequence derives from a woman aged 80 or over in good health. The chain carries TRBV9 and TRBJ2-3; 8 bases map to TRBD1. The source material was blood. This CDR3 is CASSPRTGTGTQYF. CDR3 bases: TGTGCCAGCAGCCCTAGGACAGGGACAGGTACGCAGTATTTT.